This TCR beta chain was documented in a study of response to subunit inactivated influenza vaccine. Notes on the study in general: Authors suggested that a seasonal influenza vaccination recruits few new T cells each time.

A note on this clonotype: Its antigen remains unidentified.

Germline loops: CDR1 SGHRS, CDR2 YFSETQ. V lost 0 bases and J 5 bases, leaving 11 bases between the germline ends. CDR3 size: 14 residues. TCRdb reprocessed the RT-PCR reads via MiXCR and lists one record per CDR3 protein. The sample carries 550,000 to 650,000 distinct CDR3 sequences, about 11% recorded once. The chain employs TRBV5-1 and TRBJ2-5; D is perhaps TRBD2 (6 bases). The receptor was isolated from a man over 45 who received an inactivated influenza vaccine. The source was PBMCs from blood, collected on the day of vaccination. Here the CDR3 DNA reads TGCGCCAGCAGCTTGGAGGGCGGGATCGAGACCCAGTACTTC. Its translation: CASSLEGGIETQYF.